Sequencing of this T cell receptor beta chain was carried out in a study of cytomegalovirus exposure and HLA in healthy donors. Looking at the study overall: A data release that came early held roughly 80 million unique TCRs from HLA-typed donors. Findings and caveats of the study: Both high specificity and high sensitivity reportedly marked the classifier's diagnosis of cytomegalovirus status. The productive fraction for most TCR beta V segments was about 90% or about 30% in an earlier analysis.

This PCR relied on a set of 60 Vbeta primers and 13 Jbeta primers. The protocol was immunoSEQ multiplex PCR, while the TCRdb copy is restricted to in-frame clones and leaves out a portion. The sample contains fewer than 200,000 clones, about 80% of which appear only once. Concerning this clone itself: Its antigen is not identified.

Germline values: CDR1 WNHNN, CDR2 SYGVQD (reference sequence). With V trimmed by 2 bases and J by 5 bases, 5 bases remained unmatched. CDR3 size: 14 residues. The sample was PBMCs. The receptor was derived from a boy aged 5-17 years in good health and CMV-seronegative. The V and J genes are TRBV10-1 and TRBJ2-5; 7 bases map to TRBD1. The CDR3 bases are TGCGCCAGCAGTGAGGGGTTCAGGGGGGAGACCCAGTACTTC. Translation gives CASSEGFRGETQYF.